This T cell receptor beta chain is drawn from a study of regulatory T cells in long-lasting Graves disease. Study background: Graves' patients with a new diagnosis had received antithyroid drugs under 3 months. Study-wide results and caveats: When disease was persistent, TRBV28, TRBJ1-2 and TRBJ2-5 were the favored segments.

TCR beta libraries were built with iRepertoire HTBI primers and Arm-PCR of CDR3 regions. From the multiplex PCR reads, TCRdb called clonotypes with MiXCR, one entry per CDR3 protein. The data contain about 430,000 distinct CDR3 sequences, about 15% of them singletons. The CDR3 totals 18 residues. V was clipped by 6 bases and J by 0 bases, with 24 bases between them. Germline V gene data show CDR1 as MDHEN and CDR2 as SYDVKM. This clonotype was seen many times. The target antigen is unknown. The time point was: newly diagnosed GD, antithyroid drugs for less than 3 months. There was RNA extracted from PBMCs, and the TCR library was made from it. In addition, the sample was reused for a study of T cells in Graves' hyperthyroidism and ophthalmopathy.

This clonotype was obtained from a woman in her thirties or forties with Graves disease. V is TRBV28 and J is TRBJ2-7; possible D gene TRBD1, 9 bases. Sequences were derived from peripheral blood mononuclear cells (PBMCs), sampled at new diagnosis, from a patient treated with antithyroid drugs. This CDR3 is CASRPPGQGGGSSYEQYF. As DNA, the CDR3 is TGTGCCAGCAGACCCCCGGGACAGGGCGGGGGGAGCTCCTACGAGCAGTACTTC.